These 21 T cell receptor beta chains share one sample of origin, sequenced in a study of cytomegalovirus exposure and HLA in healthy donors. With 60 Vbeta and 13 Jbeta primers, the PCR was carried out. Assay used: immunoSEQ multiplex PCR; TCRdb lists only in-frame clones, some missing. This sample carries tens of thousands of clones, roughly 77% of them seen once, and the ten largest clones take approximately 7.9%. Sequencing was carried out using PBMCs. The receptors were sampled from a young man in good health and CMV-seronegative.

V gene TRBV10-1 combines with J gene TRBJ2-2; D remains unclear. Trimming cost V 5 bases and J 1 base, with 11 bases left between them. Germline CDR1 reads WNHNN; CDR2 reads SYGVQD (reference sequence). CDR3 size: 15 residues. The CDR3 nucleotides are TGCGCCAGCAGTCCCCGAGCAGGGAACACCGGGGAGCTGTTTTTT. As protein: CASSPRAGNTGELFF.

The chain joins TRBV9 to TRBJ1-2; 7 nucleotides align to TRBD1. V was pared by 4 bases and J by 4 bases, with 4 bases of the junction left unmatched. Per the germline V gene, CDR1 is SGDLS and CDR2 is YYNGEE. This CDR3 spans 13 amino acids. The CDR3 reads CASSQGQIYGYTF. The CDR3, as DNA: TGTGCCAGCAGCCAGGGACAGATCTATGGCTACACCTTC.

CDR3 amino acids: CASSMDSSNTEAFF. The CDR3 coding sequence is TGCGCCAGCAGCATGGACAGCTCTAACACTGAAGCTTTCTTT. The V call is TRBV5-1, the J call TRBJ1-1, with D maybe TRBD1 (6 bases). V was shortened by 4 bases and J by 2 bases, with 12 bases between the two germline ends. CDR3 length: 14 residues. Germline CDR1 SGHRS, CDR2 YFSETQ.

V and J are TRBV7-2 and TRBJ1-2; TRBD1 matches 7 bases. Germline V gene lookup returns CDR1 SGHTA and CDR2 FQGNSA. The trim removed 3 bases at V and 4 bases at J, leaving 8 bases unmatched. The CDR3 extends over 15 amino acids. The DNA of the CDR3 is TGTGCCAGCAGCTTCCGTACCGGGACAGCCTATGGCTACACCTTC. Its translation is CASSFRTGTAYGYTF.

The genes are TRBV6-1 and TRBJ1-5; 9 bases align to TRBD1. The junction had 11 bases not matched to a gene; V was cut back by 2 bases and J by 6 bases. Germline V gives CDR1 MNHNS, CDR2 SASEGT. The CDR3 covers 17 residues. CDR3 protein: CASSELNRGPTVQPQHF. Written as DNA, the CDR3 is TGTGCCAGCAGTGAACTTAACAGGGGGCCGACAGTTCAGCCCCAGCATTTT.

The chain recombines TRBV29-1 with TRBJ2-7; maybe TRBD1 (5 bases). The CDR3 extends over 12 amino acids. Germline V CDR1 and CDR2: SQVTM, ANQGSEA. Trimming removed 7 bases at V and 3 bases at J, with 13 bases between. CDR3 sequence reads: CSGGLQGYEQYF. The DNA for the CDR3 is TGCAGCGGCGGATTGCAGGGCTACGAGCAGTACTTC.

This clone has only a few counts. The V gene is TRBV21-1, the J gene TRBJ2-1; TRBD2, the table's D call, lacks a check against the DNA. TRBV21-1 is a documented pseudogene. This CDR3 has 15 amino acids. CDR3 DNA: TGTGCCAGCAGCAAAAGGGGGACTAGCGGGAGCTCGCAGTTCTTC. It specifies CASSKRGTSGSSQFF.

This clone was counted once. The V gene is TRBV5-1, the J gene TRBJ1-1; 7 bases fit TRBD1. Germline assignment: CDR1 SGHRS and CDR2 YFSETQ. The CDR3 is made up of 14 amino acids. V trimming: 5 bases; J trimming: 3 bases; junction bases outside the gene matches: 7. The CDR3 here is CASSPDRAYTEAFF. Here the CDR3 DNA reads TGCGCCAGCAGTCCTGACAGGGCTTACACTGAAGCTTTCTTT.

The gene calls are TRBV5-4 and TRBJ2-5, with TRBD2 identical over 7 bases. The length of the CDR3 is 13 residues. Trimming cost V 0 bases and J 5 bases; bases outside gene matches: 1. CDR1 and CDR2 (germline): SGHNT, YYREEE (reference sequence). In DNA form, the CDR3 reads TGTGCCAGCAGCTTGGACGGGGGGGAGACCCAGTACTTC. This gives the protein CASSLDGGETQYF.

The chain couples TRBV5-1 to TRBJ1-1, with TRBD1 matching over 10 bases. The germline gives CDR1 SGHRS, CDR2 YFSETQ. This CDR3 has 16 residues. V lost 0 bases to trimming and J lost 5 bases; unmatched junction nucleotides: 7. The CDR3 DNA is TGCGCCAGCAGCTTGGGGAATCCGGGACAGGGGACTGAAGCTTTCTTT. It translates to CASSLGNPGQGTEAFF.

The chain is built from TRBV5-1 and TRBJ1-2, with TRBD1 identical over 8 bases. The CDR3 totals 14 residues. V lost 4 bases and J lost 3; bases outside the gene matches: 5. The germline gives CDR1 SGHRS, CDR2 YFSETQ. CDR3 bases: TGCGCCAGCAGCATCGAGACAGGGGACTATGGCTACACCTTC. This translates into CASSIETGDYGYTF. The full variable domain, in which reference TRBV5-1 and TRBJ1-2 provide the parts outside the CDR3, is KAGVTQTPRYLIKTRGQQVTLSCSPISGHRSVSWYQQTPGQGLQFLFEYFSETQRNKGNFPGRFSGRQFSNSRSEMNVSTLELGDSALYLCASSIETGDYGYTFGSGTRLTVV.

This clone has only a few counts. Here the CDR3 DNA reads TGTGCCAGCAGTTTCGACAACTCCTACGAGCAGTACTTC. Translated: CASSFDNSYEQYF. The chain has TRBV28 and TRBJ2-7; D remains unclear. This CDR3 region has 13 residues. CDR1 and CDR2 from the germline V gene are MDHEN and SYDVKM. Trimming took 3 bases from V and 0 from J, leaving 6 bases between them.

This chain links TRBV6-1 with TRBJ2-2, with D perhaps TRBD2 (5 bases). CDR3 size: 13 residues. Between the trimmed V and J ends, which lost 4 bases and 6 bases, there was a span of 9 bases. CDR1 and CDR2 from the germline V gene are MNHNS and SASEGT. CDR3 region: CASSVGESGELFF. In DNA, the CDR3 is TGTGCCAGCAGTGTCGGGGAGTCCGGGGAGCTGTTTTTT.

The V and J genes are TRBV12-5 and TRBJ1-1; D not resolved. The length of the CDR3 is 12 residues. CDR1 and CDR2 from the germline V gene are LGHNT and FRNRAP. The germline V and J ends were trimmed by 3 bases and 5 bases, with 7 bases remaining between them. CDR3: CASGFKITEAFF. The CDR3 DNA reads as TGTGCTAGTGGTTTTAAAATTACTGAAGCTTTCTTT.

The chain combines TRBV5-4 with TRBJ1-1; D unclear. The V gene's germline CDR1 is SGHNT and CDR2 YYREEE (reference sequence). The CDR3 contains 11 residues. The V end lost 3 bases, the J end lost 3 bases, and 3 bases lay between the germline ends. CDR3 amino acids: CASSSYTEAFF. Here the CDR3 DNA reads TGTGCCAGCAGCTCTTACACTGAAGCTTTCTTT. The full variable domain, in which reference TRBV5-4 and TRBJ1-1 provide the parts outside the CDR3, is ETGVTQSPTHLIKTRGQQVTLRCSSQSGHNTVSWYQQALGQGPQFIFQYYREEENGRGNFPPRFSGLQFPNYSSELNVNALELDDSALYLCASSSYTEAFFGQGTRLTVV.

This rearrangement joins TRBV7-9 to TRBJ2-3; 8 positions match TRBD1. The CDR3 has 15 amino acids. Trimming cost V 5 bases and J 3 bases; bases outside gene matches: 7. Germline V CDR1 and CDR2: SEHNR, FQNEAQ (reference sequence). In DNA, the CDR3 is TGTGCCAGCAGCCTACAGGGGGTTGGAACAGATACGCAGTATTTT. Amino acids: CASSLQGVGTDTQYF.

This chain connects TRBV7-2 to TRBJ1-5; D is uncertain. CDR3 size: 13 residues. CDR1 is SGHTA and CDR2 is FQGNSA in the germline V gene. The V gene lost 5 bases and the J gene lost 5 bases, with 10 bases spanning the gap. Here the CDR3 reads CASSHRGDQPQHF. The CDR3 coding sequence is TGTGCCAGCAGCCACCGCGGGGATCAGCCCCAGCATTTT.

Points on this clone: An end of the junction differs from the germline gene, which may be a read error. This CDR3 reads CSVRLANERFF. The CDR3 nucleotides are TGCAGCGTTAGGTTAGCTAATGAGCGGTTCTTC. V is TRBV29-1 and J is TRBJ2-1; D gene unclear. The CDR3 has 11 residues. Germline assignment: CDR1 SQVTM and CDR2 ANQGSEA.

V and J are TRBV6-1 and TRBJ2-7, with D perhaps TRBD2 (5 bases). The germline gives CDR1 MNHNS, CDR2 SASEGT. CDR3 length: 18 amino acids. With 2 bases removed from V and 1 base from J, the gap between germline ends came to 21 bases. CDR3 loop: CASSEYWFEGTVSYEQYF. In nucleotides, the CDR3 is TGTGCCAGCAGTGAATATTGGTTTGAGGGAACAGTATCCTACGAGCAGTACTTC.

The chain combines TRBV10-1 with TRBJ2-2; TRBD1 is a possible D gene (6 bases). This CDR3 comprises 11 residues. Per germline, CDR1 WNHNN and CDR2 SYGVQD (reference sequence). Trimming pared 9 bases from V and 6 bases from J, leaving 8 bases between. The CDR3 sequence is CARKGAGELFF. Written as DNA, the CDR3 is TGCGCCAGGAAGGGGGCCGGGGAGCTGTTTTTT.

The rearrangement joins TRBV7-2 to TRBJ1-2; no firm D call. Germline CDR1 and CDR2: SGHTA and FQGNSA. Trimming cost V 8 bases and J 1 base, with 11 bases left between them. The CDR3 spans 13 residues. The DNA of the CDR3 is TGTGCCAGCGCGGGAGATGGTAACTATGGCTACACCTTC. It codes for CASAGDGNYGYTF. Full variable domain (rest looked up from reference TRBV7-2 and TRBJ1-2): GAGVSQSPSNKVTEKGKDVELRCDPISGHTALYWYRQSLGQGLEFLIYFQGNSAPDKSGLPSDRFSAERTGGSVSTLTIQRTQQEDSAVYLCASAGDGNYGYTFGSGTRLTVV.